The 23 T cell receptor beta chains listed next were all sequenced from one sample in a study of radiotherapy plus CTLA-4 blockade in lung cancer. Measured with immunoSEQ multiplex PCR; TCRdb has only the in-frame clones, and not every one. Of more than 100,000 clones listed, approximately 90% are singletons. This specimen was peripheral blood, taken from a patient treated with radiotherapy plus ipilimumab. These receptors all come from a human donor with non-small cell lung cancer that progressed on radiotherapy plus ipilimumab.

The chain couples TRBV30 to TRBJ1-1; no reliable D call. CDR3 length: 17 amino acids. Looked up from germline, CDR1 is GTSNPN and CDR2 is SVGIG (reference sequence). V shed 2 bases and J shed 6 bases, with 25 bases lying between them. The CDR3 spells CAWSPPLRAPLFAEAFF. The DNA of the CDR3 is TGTGCCTGGAGTCCCCCCCTCCGGGCCCCATTATTCGCTGAAGCTTTCTTT. Complete variable domain (other parts from reference TRBV30 and TRBJ1-1): SQTIHQWPATLVQPVGSPLSLECTVEGTSNPNLYWYRQAAGRGLQLLFYSVGIGQISSEVPQNLSASRPQDRQFILSSKKLLLSDSGFYLCAWSPPLRAPLFAEAFFGQGTRLTVV.

This clone was counted between two and nine times. The chain couples TRBV2 to TRBJ2-1; D gene uncertain. Germline CDR1 and CDR2: SNHLY and FYNNEI. With 2 bases removed from V and 11 bases from J, the gap between germline ends came to 13 bases. The CDR3 has 13 amino acids. As DNA, the CDR3 is TGTGCCAGCAGTGAATTTGGCGGCCAGAAGCAGTTCTTC. Encoded protein: CASSEFGGQKQFF.

The chain is built from TRBV6-5 and TRBJ2-7; no firm D call. The CDR3 loop spans 15 amino acids. V was trimmed by 6 bases and J by 7 bases, leaving 22 bases between them. Germline lookup yields CDR1 MNHEY and CDR2 SVGAGI. The CDR3 loop reads CASRATGSALREQYF. The CDR3 DNA reads as TGTGCCAGCAGAGCGACCGGGTCGGCCTTAAGGGAGCAGTACTTC.

The CDR3 nucleotides read TGTGCCAGCAGTTACTCAAGTTACACAGATACGCAGTATTTT. As protein: CASSYSSYTDTQYF. The chain combines TRBV6-5 with TRBJ2-3; D uncertain. Trimming left V 0 bases short and J 2 bases short, with 6 bases between. The CDR3 runs 14 residues. CDR1 and CDR2 from the germline V gene are MNHEY and SVGAGI.

The V call is TRBV6-5, the J call TRBJ2-5; D may be TRBD1 (5 bases). This CDR3 contains 16 residues. The V and J ends lost 0 bases and 4 bases respectively, with 15 bases between them. Germline CDR1 and CDR2: MNHEY and SVGAGI. CDR3 sequence: CASSYSTRAVGETQYF. The CDR3 nucleotides read TGTGCCAGCAGTTACTCGACCAGGGCCGTGGGAGAGACCCAGTACTTC.

This clone was observed once. This sequence joins TRBV29-1 and TRBJ2-5; D possibly corresponds to TRBD1 (7 bases). Per germline, CDR1 SQVTM and CDR2 ANQGSEA. The CDR3 runs 12 residues. The CDR3, as DNA: TGCGCAGCGGGCAGGGGGCAAGAGACCCAGTACTTC. Translating gives CAAGRGQETQYF.

The chain is built from TRBV5-6 and TRBJ2-7; D unclear. The V gene lost 1 base and the J gene lost 0 bases, with 8 bases spanning the gap. The CDR3 sequence is 14 residues long. Germline CDR1 and CDR2: SGHDT and YYEEEE. CDR3 protein: CASSLRRYSYEQYF. DNA for the CDR3: TGTGCCAGCAGCTTGCGCAGGTACTCCTACGAGCAGTACTTC.

The V and J genes are TRBV19 and TRBJ2-3; possible D gene TRBD1, 5 bases. The CDR3 spans 13 residues. Trimming took 5 bases from V and 5 from J, leaving 11 bases between them. Germline V gene lookup returns CDR1 LNHDA and CDR2 SQIVND (reference sequence). CDR3: CASSGAWGDTQYF. For the CDR3, the DNA is TGTGCCAGTAGTGGGGCCTGGGGAGATACGCAGTATTTT.

J is TRBJ2-2 and V is TRBV2; a possible D gene is TRBD2 (5 bases). CDR3 size: 14 residues. The V end lost 7 bases, the J end lost 1 base, and 10 bases lay between the germline ends. CDR1 and CDR2 (germline): SNHLY, FYNNEI. As DNA, the CDR3 is TGTGCCAGCATGGGAGAGATGAACACCGGGGAGCTGTTTTTT. It yields the protein CASMGEMNTGELFF.

The chain is built from TRBV27 and TRBJ1-1, with D possibly matching TRBD1 (5 bases). V was cut by 5 bases and J by 3 bases, with 16 bases left in between. The CDR3 loop spans 15 amino acids. Germline loops: CDR1 MNHEY, CDR2 SMNVEV (reference sequence). The CDR3 protein is CASSTGPGRDTEAFF. In DNA form, the CDR3 reads TGTGCCAGCAGTACCGGGCCAGGGAGAGACACTGAAGCTTTCTTT.

The chain has TRBV7-9 and TRBJ1-1; D uncertain. The CDR3 extends over 13 amino acids. Germline V CDR1 and CDR2: SEHNR, FQNEAQ (reference sequence). With 5 bases removed from V and 0 bases from J, the gap between germline ends came to 7 bases. CDR3 in amino acids: CASSTQMNTEAFF. CDR3 bases: TGTGCCAGCAGCACACAGATGAACACTGAAGCTTTCTTT. The full variable domain, in which reference TRBV7-9 and TRBJ1-1 provide the parts outside the CDR3, is DTGVSQNPRHKITKRGQNVTFRCDPISEHNRLYWYRQTLGQGPEFLTYFQNEAQLEKSRLLSDRFSAERPKGSFSTLEIQRTEQGDSAMYLCASSTQMNTEAFFGQGTRLTVV.

V gene TRBV5-6 combines with J gene TRBJ1-1, with 8 bases that match TRBD1. This CDR3 region has 16 residues. Looked up from germline, CDR1 is SGHDT and CDR2 is YYEEEE. Trimming removed 4 bases from V and 6 bases from J; junction bases left unmatched: 14. The CDR3 DNA reads as TGTGCCAGCAGCCCTGGACAGGGTTCCGGCATCGCTGAAGCTTTCTTT. It encodes CASSPGQGSGIAEAFF.

The chain combines TRBV5-1 with TRBJ2-1; 9 bases match TRBD2. Germline assignment: CDR1 SGHRS and CDR2 YFSETQ. The CDR3 has 16 residues. V lost 0 bases, J lost 6 bases, and 7 bases stayed unmatched. This CDR3 is CASSLGGLAPFNEQFF. For the CDR3, the DNA is TGCGCCAGCAGCTTGGGTGGACTAGCGCCCTTCAATGAGCAGTTCTTC.

This clone was seen once. The chain links TRBV11-3 to TRBJ1-2; D gene uncertain. V lost 2 bases to trimming and J lost 4 bases, with 8 bases between them. Germline lookup yields CDR1 SGHNT and CDR2 YENEEA. The CDR3 is made up of 13 amino acids. CDR3 nucleotides: TGTGCCAGCAGCTTAACCCCCAGCTATGGCTACACCTTC. Protein: CASSLTPSYGYTF.

V and J are TRBV19 and TRBJ2-1; D gene unclear. Trimming left V 1 base short and J 4 bases short, with 5 bases between. The CDR3 covers 13 residues. Per the germline V gene, CDR1 is LNHDA and CDR2 is SQIVND (reference sequence). CDR3: CASSIGSYNEQFF. The CDR3 region has the DNA TGTGCCAGTAGTATAGGGTCGTACAATGAGCAGTTCTTC.

The chain recombines TRBV13 with TRBJ2-3, with 15 bases that match TRBD2. CDR3 length equals 20 residues. V gave up 2 bases and J gave up 4 bases; unmatched junction bases: 13. CDR1 is PRHDT, CDR2 FYEKMQ, per germline (reference sequence). This CDR3 reads CASSLYQRTSGRASPDTQYF. CDR3 bases: TGTGCCAGCAGCTTATATCAACGGACTAGCGGGAGGGCCAGCCCAGATACGCAGTATTTT.

CDR3 DNA sequence: TGCGCCAGCAGCTCAGACAGGGGTGCGAACACCGGGGAGCTGTTTTTT. It codes for CASSSDRGANTGELFF. The V gene is TRBV5-1, the J gene TRBJ2-2, with 8 bases that match TRBD1. CDR3 length: 16 amino acids. Per germline, CDR1 SGHRS and CDR2 YFSETQ. V lost 3 bases and J lost 0; bases outside the gene matches: 4.

The chain joins TRBV5-1 to TRBJ2-1; 7 bases align to TRBD2. V shed 0 bases, J shed 3 bases, and the junction held 6 bases outside the gene matches. The V gene's germline CDR1 is SGHRS and CDR2 YFSETQ. The CDR3 consists of 16 residues. The DNA of the CDR3 is TGCGCCAGCAGCTTGGGTTGGGAGGGGATCTACAATGAGCAGTTCTTC. Its protein is CASSLGWEGIYNEQFF.

This clone was counted once. V usage is TRBV7-9 and J usage is TRBJ1-2; D may be TRBD1 (6 bases). The V gene's germline CDR1 is SEHNR and CDR2 FQNEAQ (reference sequence). The ends were cut back, 2 bases at V and 8 bases at J, with 12 bases in the middle. The CDR3 loop spans 13 amino acids. This CDR3 reads CASSLTGSEGYTF. CDR3 DNA sequence: TGTGCCAGCAGCTTAACAGGGTCAGAGGGCTACACCTTC. Filled out from reference TRBV7-9 and TRBJ1-2, the complete variable domain reads DTGVSQNPRHKITKRGQNVTFRCDPISEHNRLYWYRQTLGQGPEFLTYFQNEAQLEKSRLLSDRFSAERPKGSFSTLEIQRTEQGDSAMYLCASSLTGSEGYTFGSGTRLTVV.

The V gene is TRBV5-1, the J gene TRBJ2-1; TRBD2 agrees at 7 bases. V gave up 7 bases and J gave up 4 bases; unmatched junction bases: 11. The CDR3 totals 15 residues. Germline values: CDR1 SGHRS, CDR2 YFSETQ. CDR3 in amino acids: CASGGSGKTYNEQFF. CDR3 DNA: TGCGCCAGCGGGGGGAGCGGGAAAACTTACAATGAGCAGTTCTTC. The whole variable domain, filled in from reference TRBV5-1 and TRBJ2-1, reads KAGVTQTPRYLIKTRGQQVTLSCSPISGHRSVSWYQQTPGQGLQFLFEYFSETQRNKGNFPGRFSGRQFSNSRSEMNVSTLELGDSALYLCASGGSGKTYNEQFFGPGTRLTVL.

This sequence joins TRBV7-2 and TRBJ2-7; TRBD2 aligns across 11 bases. V gave up 4 bases and J gave up 2 bases; unmatched junction bases: 7. Per the germline V gene, CDR1 is SGHTA and CDR2 is FQGNSA. The CDR3 loop spans 16 amino acids. This CDR3 is CASSWGRLAGTYEQYF. CDR3 in DNA: TGTGCCAGCAGCTGGGGCCGACTAGCGGGAACCTACGAGCAGTACTTC.

The rearrangement links TRBV5-1 to TRBJ2-3, with 13 bases that match TRBD2. Germline lookup yields CDR1 SGHRS and CDR2 YFSETQ. The length of the CDR3 is 15 residues. Unmatched junction bases numbered 7, after V lost 8 bases and J lost 4 bases. The DNA of the CDR3 is TGCGCCAGTACCGGACTAGCGGGAGCCCCAGATACGCAGTATTTT. Its translation is CASTGLAGAPDTQYF.

V and J are TRBV7-8 and TRBJ1-5; D perhaps matches TRBD1 (5 bases). Trimming pared 2 bases from V and 1 base from J, leaving 12 bases between. CDR1 SGHVS and CDR2 FQNEAQ come from the germline V gene. The CDR3 has 16 residues. CDR3 sequence: CASSLLIRASNQPQHF. CDR3 bases: TGTGCCAGCAGCTTACTAATCAGGGCCAGCAATCAGCCCCAGCATTTT.